This T cell receptor (beta chain) was captured by sequencing in a study of identical twins. Study outcomes and limitations: Out-of-frame alpha sequences common to twins exhibited a surplus of low generation probability. Potential partial confounding of zero-insertion analyses by invariant MAIT and iNKT cells was noted. High-abundance cord blood beta clonotypes had fewer insertions; memory repertoires showed none.

With template switching, a universal primer site was added, and the cDNA carried unique molecular identifiers. TCRdb fed the 5' RACE reads into MiXCR, producing one record per CDR3 protein. Here the sample spans 220,000 or so distinct CDR3 sequences, about 7% being singletons. In germline, CDR1 is ENHRY, CDR2 SYGVKD. Trimming cost V 4 bases and J 0 bases, with 10 bases left between them. CDR3 length equals 15 residues. This clonotype was observed at least ten times. Its antigen remains unidentified. The same specimen was also included in a second study, on yellow fever vaccine responses in identical twins.

This chain links TRBV10-3 with TRBJ1-3; D is uncertain. The receptor was derived from a woman in her late teens or twenties in good health. Sequencing used memory (CD45RO+) T cells sorted from blood. The CDR3 protein is CAISGRQDSGNTIYF. CDR3 nucleotide sequence: TGTGCCATCAGTGGTAGGCAGGACTCTGGAAACACCATATATTTT.